What follows is one T cell receptor (beta chain) and its context. This entry comes from a study of blood T cell repertoires in COVID-19. Germline V gene data show CDR1 as ENHRY and CDR2 as SYGVKD. The CDR3 contains 16 residues. Trimming removed 4 bases from V and 7 bases from J; junction bases left unmatched: 12. Generated by immunoSEQ multiplex PCR, the TCRdb table keeps only in-frame clones and is missing some. The sample has 45,000 to 65,000 clones, 90% seen once. Sample: peripheral blood. V is TRBV10-3 and J is TRBJ2-3; TRBD1 matches at 9 bases. The sequence derives from a human donor in a cohort sampled during active COVID-19. The CDR3 region has the DNA TGTGCCATCAGTGGGGCAGGGACAGGGTTTATGAATACGCAGTATTTT. Translating it yields CAISGAGTGFMNTQYF.